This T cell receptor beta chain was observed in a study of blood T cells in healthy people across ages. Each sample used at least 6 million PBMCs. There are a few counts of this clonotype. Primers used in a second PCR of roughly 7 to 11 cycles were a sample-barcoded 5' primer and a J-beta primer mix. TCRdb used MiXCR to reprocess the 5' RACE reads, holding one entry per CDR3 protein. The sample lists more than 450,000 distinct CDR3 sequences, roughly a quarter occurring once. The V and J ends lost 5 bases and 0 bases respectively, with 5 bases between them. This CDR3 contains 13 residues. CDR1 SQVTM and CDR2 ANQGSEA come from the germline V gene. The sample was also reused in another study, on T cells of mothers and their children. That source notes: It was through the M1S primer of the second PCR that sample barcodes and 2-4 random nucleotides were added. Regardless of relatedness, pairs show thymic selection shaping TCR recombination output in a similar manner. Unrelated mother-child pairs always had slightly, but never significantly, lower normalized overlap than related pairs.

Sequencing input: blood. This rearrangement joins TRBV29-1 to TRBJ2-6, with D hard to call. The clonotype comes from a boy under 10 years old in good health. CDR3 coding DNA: TGCAGCGTTAAACTCTCTGGGGCCAACGTCCTGACTTTC. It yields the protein CSVKLSGANVLTF.